A single sample gave rise to the 2 T cell receptor beta chains below, sequenced in a study of blood T cell repertoires in COVID-19. Sequenced by immunoSEQ multiplex PCR; TCRdb stores in-frame clones only, minus some. This sample has hundreds of thousands of clones; roughly 86% occur once, and the top ten carry about 3.3%. Sequencing was performed on PBMCs or T cells enriched from blood (not recorded which). These receptors all come from a woman aged 35 to 49 with acute COVID-19.

This clone was picked up many times. The chain combines TRBV19 with TRBJ1-2; no definite D call. This CDR3 contains 16 residues. V dropped 3 bases and J dropped 2 bases, with 16 bases sitting between them. Germline-derived CDR1 and CDR2 are LNHDA and SQIVND (reference sequence). CDR3: CASSIAFSSGNYGYTF. The CDR3 nucleotides read TGTGCCAGTAGTATTGCCTTCTCGAGCGGGAACTATGGCTACACCTTC.

The chain joins TRBV5-5 to TRBJ2-3; D is unclear. The germline gives CDR1 SGHKS, CDR2 YYEKEE (reference sequence). Trimming pared 0 bases from V and 7 bases from J, leaving 6 bases between. This CDR3 is 12 amino acids long. CDR3: CASSLGLNTQYF. DNA of the CDR3: TGTGCCAGCAGCTTGGGACTGAATACGCAGTATTTT.